This T cell receptor (beta chain) comes out of a study of T-cell memory formation after mild COVID-19 listed by TCRdb under 2021. Study-wide context: TCR sequence clusters from the two donors were found to be largely donor specific. In two donors, T-cell clones that expanded and contracted after mild COVID-19 were followed by sequencing TCRalpha and TCRbeta repertoires longitudinally. The cohort comprised two young, previously healthy adult volunteers, one female and one male.

Ficoll-Paque density gradient centrifugation was the method used to isolate PBMCs. Instrument used: Illumina NovaSeq 6000. Using 5'RACE with constant-segment primers, TCRalpha and TCRbeta cDNA libraries were constructed, with sample barcodes and unique molecular identifiers added in the process. RNA was extracted from every sample with Trizol reagent. Libraries were amplified in two PCR steps, with a second sample barcode and Illumina TruSeq adapters added in the second step. Sequencing of the libraries was done on an Illumina NovaSeq, producing 2 x 150 bp paired-end reads. The original methods were these. With migec v1.2.7, reads were demultiplexed and then collapsed into UMI-guided consensus sequences. With mixcr v2.1.11, UMI consensuses were aligned to TRA and TRB V and J templates and assembled into clonotypes. A clonotype was counted as expanded or contracted only when both edgeR and NoisET called the clonotype significant, with the noise models trained on biological replicates. For edgeR calls, the cutoffs were a false discovery rate-adjusted p below 0.01 and a log2 fold-change threshold of 1. PCA with hierarchical clustering of max-normalized trajectories of the 1000 most abundant clonotypes was used as exploratory dynamics analysis. Separately sequenced CD4+ and CD8+ repertoires were used to assign the CD4 or CD8 phenotype of responding clones. TCRdb ran its own pipeline on the public reads, namely fastp trimming at Q25 and MiXCR clone calling, and kept in-frame beta chains. All rows with the same CDR3 protein become a single entry with the most common DNA and genes. TCRdb's processing, not the study's, gives the V and J calls here. This sample is represented by around 200,000 distinct CDR3 sequences; around 26% of them were singletons. The top ten hold 9.5% to 12% of the sample.

This clonotype was recorded a few times. What antigen it recognizes has not been identified. There are no base qualities to consult, and no much larger clone falls within one base. The germline V gene supplies CDR1 LGHNA and CDR2 YSLEER. From cysteine to phenylalanine, the CDR3 is 17 amino acids long. Here the CDR3 DNA is all that survives: 51 bases in frame from base 1. Trimming at the junction amounts to 0 bases on V and 4 bases on J, and the germline ends lie 13 bases apart. The paper's findings and limits, for the study overall: Only a couple of mild cases were covered in the study, and larger cohorts including severe cases with pre-infection samples were considered necessary. Contracting CD4+ clones were found mainly in CM and EM memory subsets, while CD8+ clones were enriched in EMRA. SARS-CoV-2 specificity of the second-wave clones peaking on day 37 was not confirmed. Balanced CD4/CD8 phenotypes were observed for clones contracting from day 15 to 85, whereas a bias towards CD4+ was observed for a second wave of clones expanding from day 15 to 37. The detection of some responding clones in pre-infection memory suggests that pre-existing cross-reactive memory T cells joined the SARS-CoV-2 response.

This chain joins TRBV4-3 to TRBJ2-6, with the identity of the D gene unclear. The TCR comes from an adult woman who had mild COVID-19 (a few samples of this study predate the infection). The sample titles of this study are shuffled in the database, so cell type and time point are left out; the donor was told from shared clones. Specimen: PBMCs or a T cell subset sorted from them (not recorded which). The bases read TGCGCCAGCAGCCAAGATCCCAACGCGGCGGGGGCCAACGTCCTGACTTTC. Translation gives CASSQDPNAAGANVLTF.